The clone carrying this T cell receptor beta chain was detected a few times. What it binds is not known. Per the original data handling: Building a distant-metastasis classifier for papillary thyroid cancer drew on CDR3 differences across clinicopathological groups. TCRdb re-called the PCR reads with MiXCR. TCRdb, not the original authors, processed these V and J calls. The sample carries 30,000 to 40,000 clones, 35% to 45% recorded once. This sample stems from a study of metastatic and nonmetastatic thyroid tumors. Study context: The study looked at repertoires side by side in blood and in tumor or nodule tissue from malignant and benign thyroid patients. Findings and limits, study-wide: Reported TCR beta diversity, measured in blood and tumor, was significantly higher for malignant thyroid tumors than for benign nodules.

No treatment of any kind had been given to any patient before thyroid surgery. V was cut by 6 bases and J by 10 bases, with 16 bases left in between. The CDR3 length is 14 residues. CDR1 and CDR2 from the germline V gene are SGHTA and FQGNSA. The origin of this receptor is a female donor with papillary thyroid cancer or a benign thyroid nodule (not recorded which). Some clones in this sample may be carry-over from other donors' samples. The V and J genes are TRBV7-2 and TRBJ1-6; a possible D gene is TRBD1 (5 bases). The sequencing input was tumor tissue. The CDR3, as DNA: TGTGCCAGCAGATCCCAGGGAGTAGGATCACCCCTCCACTTT. It specifies CASRSQGVGSPLHF.